These T cell receptor beta chains were read from a single sample in a study of blood T cell repertoires in COVID-19. The table came from immunoSEQ multiplex PCR; TCRdb's copy has only in-frame clones and leaves some out. The table has 170,000 or so clones, roughly 85% seen once. Sequenced input: peripheral blood. These receptors all come from a man aged 45-60 years with active or convalescent COVID-19. Both conserved end residues are part of each CDR3. A D gene is named only where the DNA matches it firmly.

NA	TRBV20-1	TRBJ1-1	CSASSLKNTEAFF	TGCAGTGCTAGTTCCCTAAAGAACACTGAAGCTTTCTTT
NA	TRBV6-5	TRBJ1-2	CASLGLLYETF	TGTGCCAGCCTCGGACTACTATATGAAACCTTC
NA	TRBV7-2	TRBJ2-5	CASSPPGFQETQYF	TGTGCCAGCAGCCCTCCTGGCTTCCAAGAGACCCAGTACTTC
TRBD2	TRBV3-1/TRBV3-2	TRBJ2-1	CASSPGASGSNEQFF	TGTGCCAGCAGCCCCGGCGCTAGCGGGTCCAATGAGCAGTTCTTC
TRBD2	TRBV5-1	TRBJ2-3	CASSLGSSGSSDTQYF	TGCGCCAGCAGCTTGGGTTCTAGCGGGAGTTCAGATACGCAGTATTTT
NA	TRBV12-3/TRBV12-4	TRBJ1-2	CASTTTGYGYTF	TGTGCCAGCACAACAACAGGGTACGGCTACACCTTC
NA	TRBV3-1/TRBV3-2	TRBJ1-5	CASSQGSGQPQHF	TGTGCCAGCAGCCAAGGATCAGGGCAGCCCCAGCATTTT
TRBD1	TRBV12-3/TRBV12-4	TRBJ1-2	CASDTGANYGYTF	TGTGCCAGCGACACAGGGGCTAACTATGGCTACACCTTC
TRBD1	TRBV25-1	TRBJ1-4	CASRKQGVYEKLFF	TGTGCCAGCAGGAAACAGGGGGTGTATGAAAAACTGTTTTTT
NA	TRBV30	TRBJ1-2	CAWSVAGARGYTF	TGTGCCTGGAGTGTTGCGGGGGCGAGAGGCTACACCTTC
NA	TRBV5-1	TRBJ1-2	CASSLAQFNYGYTF	TGCGCCAGCAGCTTGGCTCAGTTTAACTATGGCTACACCTTC
NA	TRBV6-5	TRBJ1-6	CASSPGAWNSPLHF	TGTGCCAGCAGCCCAGGGGCTTGGAATTCACCCCTCCACTTT
TRBD1	TRBV6-5	TRBJ1-1	CASRSTGDTEAFF	TGTGCCAGCAGATCCACAGGGGACACTGAAGCTTTCTTT